This TCR beta chain was found in a study of cytomegalovirus exposure and HLA in healthy donors. The CDR3 contains 14 residues. V was trimmed by 2 bases and J by 1 base, leaving 9 bases between them. From germline, CDR1 is SGHKS and CDR2 YYEKEE (reference sequence). It was with 60 Vbeta and 13 Jbeta primers that the PCR ran. Repertoires were generated with immunoSEQ multiplex PCR, while TCRdb's copy carries only in-frame clones and drops some. The profile shows 130,000 to 150,000 clones, 70% to 80% of them singletons. The specimen sequenced was PBMCs. The clonotype was recovered from a woman between 45 and 65 years old in good health and CMV-seronegative. V is TRBV5-5 and J is TRBJ1-1; D is uncertain. As DNA, the CDR3 is TGTGCCAGCAGCTTTCCCAGTGGGAACACTGAAGCTTTCTTT. Its translation: CASSFPSGNTEAFF.